Each of the 23 T cell receptor beta chains below was sequenced from the same sample in a study of low-dose radiotherapy and immunotherapy resistance in tumors. Time point defined: before trial treatment. First-strand cDNA used TRAV- and TRBV-specific primers, covering alpha and beta chains. TCRs underwent approximately 20 PCR cycles of amplification with a constant-region primer and V-primer adapter. MiXCR, run by TCRdb on the reads, gives a single entry per CDR3 protein. The table records tens of thousands of distinct CDR3 sequences, 9.4% of them present only once. The specimen was PBMCs, collected before treatment. All receptors derive from a male donor with prostate cancer.

In its sample, this clonotype was seen many times. The chain couples TRBV28 to TRBJ2-1; maybe TRBD1 (8 bases). Germline CDR1 and CDR2: MDHEN and SYDVKM. The V and J ends lost 6 bases and 6 bases respectively, with 12 bases between them. The CDR3 is 13 residues long. The DNA of the CDR3 is TGTGCCAGCAGACAGGGGGGGAGCAATGAGCAGTTCTTC. Translated: CASRQGGSNEQFF.

Turning to this clonotype: Given a far larger clone just one base away, this is likely a sequencing read error. This CDR3 is missing its conserved last phenylalanine or tryptophan, likely due to a read error. The rearrangement links TRBV6-6 to TRBJ2-7; the D is unclear. Germline V CDR1 and CDR2: MNHNY, SVGAGI (reference sequence). The CDR3 contains 14 residues. Trimming took 8 bases from V and 2 from J, leaving 16 bases between them. CDR3 amino acids: CASLSYDATYEQYL. CDR3 DNA: TGTGCCAGCCTGTCCTATGACGCCACCTACGAGCAGTACCTC.

This clonotype was seen ten or more times. V is TRBV2 and J is TRBJ1-2; 8 bases fit TRBD1. This CDR3 region has 16 residues. The germline V gene has CDR1 SNHLY and CDR2 FYNNEI. J gave up 7 bases and V 7 bases, and 17 bases lay outside the gene matches. CDR3 sequence: CASTKTNQGAMRGYTF. The CDR3, as DNA: TGTGCCAGCACCAAAACAAACCAGGGGGCGATGCGTGGCTACACCTTC.

In this sample, this clonotype turned up many times. V and J are TRBV6-6 and TRBJ2-2, with a possible D match to TRBD2 (6 bases). V was clipped by 6 bases and J by 6 bases, with 11 bases between them. CDR3 length equals 13 residues. Germline CDR1 and CDR2: MNHNY and SVGAGI (reference sequence). The CDR3 spells CASSQREPGELFF. CDR3 bases: TGTGCCAGCAGCCAACGGGAGCCCGGGGAGCTGTTTTTT.

This clonotype has a count of ten or more. V is TRBV2 and J is TRBJ2-7; D gene ambiguous. CDR1 is SNHLY, CDR2 FYNNEI, per germline. The CDR3 is 12 residues long. V was pared by 6 bases and J by 6 bases, with 12 bases between. CDR3 region: CASRGSFPEQYF. As DNA, the CDR3 is TGTGCCAGCAGGGGCAGCTTTCCCGAGCAGTACTTC.

This clonotype came up many times. This chain links TRBV5-6 with TRBJ2-3, with 9 bases identical to TRBD1. The germline V gene encodes CDR1 SGHDT and CDR2 YYEEEE. This CDR3 has 16 amino acids. The V and J ends lost 0 bases and 2 bases, in that order; junction bases with no gene match: 4. The CDR3 loop reads CASSLGQGGYTDTQYF. Written as DNA, the CDR3 is TGTGCCAGCAGCTTGGGACAGGGGGGTTACACAGATACGCAGTATTTT.

This clonotype was seen repeatedly, ten times or more. The chain is built from TRBV7-2 and TRBJ2-5; 8 nucleotides align to TRBD2. Germline-derived CDR1 and CDR2 are SGHTA and FQGNSA. Unmatched junction bases numbered 11, after V lost 10 bases and J lost 4 bases. The CDR3 runs to 14 residues. The CDR3 is CATSYNGGGETQYF. The CDR3 bases are TGTGCCACCTCCTACAACGGGGGGGGAGAGACCCAGTACTTC.

In this sample, this clonotype turned up many times. The chain has TRBV7-2 and TRBJ2-7; a possible D gene is TRBD1 (6 bases). CDR1 and CDR2 (germline): SGHTA, FQGNSA. The CDR3 runs 14 residues. Trimming shortened V by 2 bases and J by 5 bases, and 13 bases separated the two germline ends. CDR3 sequence reads: CASSLQSRGHEQYF. Here the CDR3 DNA reads TGTGCCAGCAGCTTACAATCCAGGGGCCACGAGCAGTACTTC.

This clonotype was detected many times. This sequence joins TRBV12-3 or TRBV12-4 and TRBJ1-2; possible D gene TRBD1, 5 bases. The CDR3 totals 12 residues. Deletions cut 5 bases from V and 5 bases from J, with 9 bases between. The CDR3 DNA sequence: TGTGCCAGCAGTCCGTCAGGGTATGGCTACACCTTC. As protein: CASSPSGYGYTF.

This clonotype has more than one count but fewer than ten. The chain joins TRBV18 to TRBJ2-4; possible D gene TRBD2, 6 bases. V lost 2 bases and J 7 bases, leaving 15 bases between the germline ends. This CDR3 is built from 15 residues. Germline-derived CDR1 and CDR2 are KGHSH and LQKENI. CDR3 residues: CASSPVAGTFNIQYF. CDR3 bases: TGTGCCAGCTCACCAGTGGCAGGGACTTTTAACATTCAGTACTTC.

In this sample, this clonotype turned up many times. The V call is TRBV5-1, the J call TRBJ2-5; 8 nucleotides match TRBD1. This CDR3 contains 17 residues. Germline values: CDR1 SGHRS, CDR2 YFSETQ. V gave up 4 bases and J gave up 7 bases; unmatched junction bases: 18. The CDR3 sequence is CASSPGQARIQETTQYF. As DNA, the CDR3 is TGCGCCAGCAGCCCGGGACAGGCACGAATACAAGAGACGACCCAGTACTTC.

This clonotype has a count of ten or more. The rearrangement joins TRBV6-5 to TRBJ1-1; D gene ambiguous. With 6 bases removed from V and 7 bases from J, the gap between germline ends came to 18 bases. This CDR3 has 14 residues. CDR1 and CDR2 (germline): MNHEY, SVGAGI. As DNA, the CDR3 is TGTGCCAGCAGAAGACAAGACACCGGGCGTGAAGCTTTCTTT. It translates to CASRRQDTGREAFF.

Many counts were recorded for this clonotype. The chain employs TRBV7-2 and TRBJ2-7; TRBD2 matches 8 bases. V dropped 4 bases and J dropped 3; count of bases not matched to a gene: 8. The germline V gene encodes CDR1 SGHTA and CDR2 FQGNSA. The CDR3 extends over 15 amino acids. CDR3 nucleotide sequence: TGTGCCAGCAGCTCCCGGCTAGCGGGTGACTACGAGCAGTACTTC. This gives the protein CASSSRLAGDYEQYF.

This clonotype was seen at least ten times. This sequence joins TRBV28 and TRBJ2-7; D might be TRBD1 or TRBD2, each matching 5 bases. This CDR3 region has 12 residues. The germline V and J ends were trimmed by 7 bases and 3 bases, with 10 bases remaining between them. The V gene's germline CDR1 is MDHEN and CDR2 SYDVKM. The CDR3 sequence is CASTYGGYEQYF. CDR3 DNA sequence: TGTGCCAGCACCTATGGGGGCTACGAGCAGTACTTC.

Ten or more counts support this clonotype. J is TRBJ2-3 and V is TRBV3-1; 11 bases line up with TRBD2. Trimming took 1 base from V and 3 from J; bases not matched to a gene: 6. Germline assignment: CDR1 LGHDT and CDR2 YNNKEL (reference sequence). The CDR3 loop spans 17 amino acids. This CDR3 reads CASSQGPLAGGTDTQYF. Here the CDR3 DNA reads TGTGCCAGCAGCCAAGGCCCGCTAGCGGGAGGAACAGATACGCAGTATTTT.

This clonotype occurred many times. The gene calls are TRBV7-9 and TRBJ1-5; the match to TRBD1 covers 10 bases. J lost 6 bases, V lost 5 bases, and 7 bases had no gene match. CDR1 SEHNR and CDR2 FQNEAQ come from the germline V gene (reference sequence). The CDR3 loop spans 15 amino acids. CDR3 in DNA: TGTGCCAGCAGCGAGACAGGGGGCACGGGTCAGCCCCAGCATTTT. Protein product: CASSETGGTGQPQHF.

This clonotype was counted many times. The CDR3 bases are TGCAGTGCTGCCCGGGAGGCCGAGTACAATGAGCAGTTCTTC. Encoded protein: CSAAREAEYNEQFF. The rearrangement joins TRBV20-1 to TRBJ2-1; 7 nucleotides agree with TRBD2. Per the germline V gene, CDR1 is DFQATT and CDR2 is SNEGSKA (reference sequence). There are 14 residues in the CDR3. V lost 5 bases, J lost 4 bases, and 8 bases stayed unmatched.

Ten or more counts support this clonotype. The chain recombines TRBV4-3 with TRBJ2-1; D may be TRBD2 (6 bases). There are 16 residues in the CDR3. V lost 3 bases to trimming and J lost 0 bases, with 12 bases between them. CDR1 and CDR2 from the germline V gene are LGHNA and YSLEER. The DNA of the CDR3 is TGCGCCAGCAGCCAGGGTAGCGGAAGCTCCTACAATGAGCAGTTCTTC. Translated, it gives CASSQGSGSSYNEQFF.

This clonotype occurred many times. The gene calls are TRBV5-1 and TRBJ2-1; the D is unclear. V was shortened by 0 bases and J by 6 bases, with 7 bases between the two germline ends. Germline CDR1 reads SGHRS; CDR2 reads YFSETQ. The CDR3 spans 13 residues. For the CDR3, the DNA is TGCGCCAGCAGCTTGGGTCTAGTCAATGAGCAGTTCTTC. Translating it yields CASSLGLVNEQFF.

This clonotype has a count of ten or more. V and J are TRBV7-8 and TRBJ1-3, with TRBD1 matching over 8 bases. The CDR3 is 15 amino acids. From germline, CDR1 is SGHVS and CDR2 FQNEAQ. J gave up 4 bases and V 0 bases, and 2 bases lay outside the gene matches. DNA for the CDR3: TGTGCCAGCAGCTTAGCGCAGGGGGCCGGAAACACCATATATTTT. Translating it yields CASSLAQGAGNTIYF. Drawing the rest from reference TRBV7-8 and TRBJ1-3, the complete variable domain is GAGVSQSPRYKVAKRGQDVALRCDPISGHVSLFWYQQALGQGPEFLTYFQNEAQLDKSGLPSDRFFAERPEGSVSTLKIQRTQQEDSAVYLCASSLAQGAGNTIYFGEGSWLTVV.

This clonotype has ten or more counts. The gene calls are TRBV20-1 and TRBJ2-4; 7 positions match TRBD2. The length of the CDR3 is 16 residues. Germline V gives CDR1 DFQATT, CDR2 SNEGSKA (reference sequence). V shed 2 bases, J shed 0 bases, and the junction held 7 bases outside the gene matches. CDR3: CSARPSGVVAKNIQYF. The CDR3 DNA sequence: TGCAGTGCTAGACCCAGCGGGGTTGTAGCCAAAAACATTCAGTACTTC.

The chain has TRBV28 and TRBJ2-3, with 13 bases matching TRBD2. CDR1 is MDHEN and CDR2 is SYDVKM in the germline V gene. Trimming at V came to 6 bases and at J to 3 bases, leaving 12 bases not matched to a gene. CDR3 length: 18 residues. The CDR3 protein is CASSTIGLAGEGTDTQYF. The CDR3 DNA reads as TGTGCCAGCAGCACAATCGGACTAGCGGGAGAAGGGACAGATACGCAGTATTTT.

The chain joins TRBV20-1 to TRBJ1-1, with D possibly being TRBD1 (5 bases). The germline gives CDR1 DFQATT, CDR2 SNEGSKA (reference sequence). The ends were cut back, 3 bases at V and 1 base at J, with 12 bases in the middle. The CDR3 spans 14 residues. CDR3 region: CSARVGGGNTEAFF. The CDR3 nucleotides read TGCAGTGCTAGGGTGGGGGGGGGGAACACTGAAGCTTTCTTT.